The table lists the clone carrying this T cell receptor (beta chain) with a few counts. Antigen specificity is unknown. The data belong to a study of T cell repertoires in cytomegalovirus infection. The wider study: Recently identified HLA-C-restricted CMV epitopes and well-studied HLA-B-restricted CMV epitopes were used by the study. Indications came from public TCR beta signatures; they pointed to CMV infection and to a matching HLA type.

Via MiXCR, TCRdb re-called the reads, giving one row per CDR3 protein. Of about 900,000 distinct CDR3 sequences listed, 30% to 40% are singletons. V shed 5 bases and J 6 bases; nucleotides not matched to a gene: 10. Germline V gene data show CDR1 as SGHTA and CDR2 as FQGTGA. CDR3 length: 16 residues. Study-level results: Using cumulative public TCR beta family frequency, the authors identified those who carried CMV together with the relevant HLA. The response measured ex vivo was dominated by TCR beta clonotypes (HLA-C-restricted and CMV-specific).

The TCR was taken from a human donor in good health (CMV status not recorded). Some clones in this sample may be carry-over from other donors' samples. The sample here was cultured CD8+ T cells from PBMCs, taken from culture after CMV antigen stimulation. The chain carries TRBV7-3 and TRBJ2-2, with 9 bases fitting TRBD1. The CDR3 reads CASSAPGQGDPGELFF. CDR3 coding DNA: TGTGCCAGCAGCGCGCCGGGACAGGGTGACCCCGGGGAGCTGTTTTTT. Drawing the rest from reference TRBV7-3 and TRBJ2-2, the complete variable domain is GAGVSQTPSNKVTEKGKYVELRCDPISGHTALYWYRQSLGQGPEFLIYFQGTGAADDSGLPNDRFFAVRPEGSVSTLKIQRTERGDSAVYLCASSAPGQGDPGELFFGEGSRLTVL.